This TCR beta chain is drawn from a study of CD4 and CD8 cells across lung adenocarcinoma regions. TCRdb re-derived calls from the PCR reads in MiXCR, one entry per CDR3 protein. This table has around 10,000 distinct CDR3 sequences, over 45% appearing once. Localized lung adenocarcinoma, a non-small cell lung cancer, affected the donors. Germline V gives CDR1 MNHEY, CDR2 SVGAGI. The CDR3 runs 15 residues. Trimming took 4 bases from V and 7 from J; bases not matched to a gene: 11. This receptor was identified in a female donor with lung adenocarcinoma. The CD4 and CD8 labels of this study may be unreliable. The rearrangement links TRBV6-5 to TRBJ2-3; 7 bases fit TRBD2. Sequenced material: CD4+ T cells from the margin of a lung tumor. CDR3 region: CASSWGGRGKNTQYF. CDR3 sequence (DNA): TGTGCCAGCAGTTGGGGGGGGAGAGGCAAAAATACGCAGTATTTT.